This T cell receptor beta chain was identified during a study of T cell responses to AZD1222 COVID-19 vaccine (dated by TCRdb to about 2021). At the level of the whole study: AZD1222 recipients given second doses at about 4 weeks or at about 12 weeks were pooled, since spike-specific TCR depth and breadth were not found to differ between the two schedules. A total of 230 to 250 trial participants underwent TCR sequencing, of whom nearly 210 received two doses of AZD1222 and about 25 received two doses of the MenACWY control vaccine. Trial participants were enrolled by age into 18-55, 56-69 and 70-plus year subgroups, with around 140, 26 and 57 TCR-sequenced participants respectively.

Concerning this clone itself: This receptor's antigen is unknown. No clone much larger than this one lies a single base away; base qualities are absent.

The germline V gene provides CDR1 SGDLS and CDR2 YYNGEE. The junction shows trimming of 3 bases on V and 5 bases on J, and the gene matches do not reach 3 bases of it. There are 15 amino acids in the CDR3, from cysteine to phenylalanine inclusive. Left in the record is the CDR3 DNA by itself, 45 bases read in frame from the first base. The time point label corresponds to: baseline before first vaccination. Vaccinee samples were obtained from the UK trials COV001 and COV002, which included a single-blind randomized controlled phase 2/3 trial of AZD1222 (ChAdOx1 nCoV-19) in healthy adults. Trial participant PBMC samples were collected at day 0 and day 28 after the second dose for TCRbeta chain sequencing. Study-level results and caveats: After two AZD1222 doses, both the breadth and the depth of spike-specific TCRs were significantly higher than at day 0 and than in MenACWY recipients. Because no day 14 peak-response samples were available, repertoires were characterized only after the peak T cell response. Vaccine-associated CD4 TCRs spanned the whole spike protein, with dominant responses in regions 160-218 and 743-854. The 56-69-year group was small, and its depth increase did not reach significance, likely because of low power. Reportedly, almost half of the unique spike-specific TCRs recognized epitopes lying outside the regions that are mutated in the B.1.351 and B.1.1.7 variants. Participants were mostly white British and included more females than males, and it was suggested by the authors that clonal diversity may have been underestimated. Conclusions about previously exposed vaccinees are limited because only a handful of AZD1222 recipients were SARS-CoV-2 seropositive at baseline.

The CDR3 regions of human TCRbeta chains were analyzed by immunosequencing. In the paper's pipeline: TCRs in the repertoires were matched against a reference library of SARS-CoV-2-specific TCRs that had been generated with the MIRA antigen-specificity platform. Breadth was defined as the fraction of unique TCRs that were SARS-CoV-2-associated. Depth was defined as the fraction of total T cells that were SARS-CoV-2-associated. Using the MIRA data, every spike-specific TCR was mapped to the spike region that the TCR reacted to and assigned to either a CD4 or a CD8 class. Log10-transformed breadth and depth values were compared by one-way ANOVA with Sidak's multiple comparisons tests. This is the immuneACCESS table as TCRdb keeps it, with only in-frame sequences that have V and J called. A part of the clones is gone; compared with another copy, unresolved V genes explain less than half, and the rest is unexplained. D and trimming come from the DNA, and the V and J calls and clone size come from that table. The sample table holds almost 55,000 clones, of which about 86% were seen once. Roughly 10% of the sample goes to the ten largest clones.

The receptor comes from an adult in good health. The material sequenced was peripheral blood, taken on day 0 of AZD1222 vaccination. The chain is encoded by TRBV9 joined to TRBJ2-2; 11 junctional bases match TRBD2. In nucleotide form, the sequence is TGTGCCAGCAGCGGTAGCGGGAGGGAAACCGGGGAGCTGTTTTTT. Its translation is CASSGSGRETGELFF.